Below are 19 T cell receptor beta chains sequenced from a single sample in a study of T-cell memory formation after mild COVID-19. TCRdb analysed the 5' RACE reads with MiXCR anew, one entry per CDR3 protein. The top ten clones hold roughly an eighth of a sample with about 470,000 distinct CDR3 sequences, 25% of them seen once. Sequencing was carried out using PBMCs or a T cell subset sorted from them (not recorded which). The receptors were gathered from an adult woman who had mild COVID-19 (a few samples of this study predate the infection). Cell type and time point are not known.

This clonotype was seen a few times. The chain has TRBV3-1 and TRBJ1-1; D is unclear. The germline V gene encodes CDR1 LGHDT and CDR2 YNNKEL (reference sequence). V was trimmed by 6 bases and J by 3 bases, leaving 8 bases between them. The CDR3 runs 12 residues. Here the CDR3 DNA reads TGTGCCAGCAGTCGGTTGGACACTGAAGCTTTCTTT. It translates to CASSRLDTEAFF.

This clonotype has more than one count but fewer than ten. The chain couples TRBV7-9 to TRBJ1-4, with D possibly TRBD1 on 5 matching bases. V gave up 3 bases and J gave up 7 bases, with 9 bases separating them. Germline V gene sequence: CDR1 SEHNR, CDR2 FQNEAQ (reference sequence). This CDR3 spans 13 amino acids. The CDR3 sequence is CASSFRDGEKLFF. In DNA form, the CDR3 reads TGTGCCAGCAGCTTCCGGGACGGTGAAAAACTGTTTTTT.

This clonotype was seen a few times. The chain is built from TRBV6-5 and TRBJ2-5; D call uncertain. The CDR3 runs 14 residues. Germline V gene sequence: CDR1 MNHEY, CDR2 SVGAGI. Trimming took 5 bases from V and 5 from J, leaving 15 bases between them. CDR3 bases: TGTGCCAGCAGTCCCGACCCTGCACGGGAGACCCAGTACTTC. This sequence encodes CASSPDPARETQYF.

The V gene is TRBV5-1, the J gene TRBJ2-5, with 7 bases fitting TRBD1. The CDR3 contains 14 residues. Per germline, CDR1 SGHRS and CDR2 YFSETQ. The junction had 8 bases not matched to a gene; V was cut back by 4 bases and J by 5 bases. The CDR3 DNA reads as TGCGCCAGCAGCCGCACAGGGGACGAGGAGACCCAGTACTTC. Translated: CASSRTGDEETQYF. The full variable domain, rest sourced from reference TRBV5-1 and TRBJ2-5, is KAGVTQTPRYLIKTRGQQVTLSCSPISGHRSVSWYQQTPGQGLQFLFEYFSETQRNKGNFPGRFSGRQFSNSRSEMNVSTLELGDSALYLCASSRTGDEETQYFGPGTRLLVL.

For the CDR3, the DNA is TGTGCCACCAGCAGAGTTTCCGGGACTACCCCACGTGAGCAGTTCTTC. Protein product: CATSRVSGTTPREQFF. The chain carries TRBV15 and TRBJ2-1; 7 positions agree with TRBD2. Germline V gene lookup returns CDR1 LNHNV and CDR2 YYDKDF (reference sequence). The J segment lost 9 bases and the V segment lost 1 base, leaving 12 bases of the junction unmatched. The CDR3 loop spans 16 amino acids.

The rearrangement uses TRBV5-1 and TRBJ1-2; D unresolved. The CDR3 extends over 15 amino acids. Germline V CDR1 and CDR2: SGHRS, YFSETQ. V lost 4 bases, J lost 2 bases, and 15 bases lay in between. The CDR3 DNA is TGCGCCAGCAGCAACCCCCCCGAGCACAACTATGGCTACACCTTC. Its translation: CASSNPPEHNYGYTF.

The chain couples TRBV19 to TRBJ2-6, with D possibly matching TRBD2 (6 bases). Trimming took 1 base from V and 4 from J, leaving 11 bases between them. CDR1 LNHDA and CDR2 SQIVND come from the germline V gene (reference sequence). The CDR3 contains 16 residues. The CDR3 here is CASSIGGAFGANVLTF. CDR3 coding DNA: TGTGCCAGTAGTATAGGCGGGGCTTTCGGGGCCAACGTCCTGACTTTC. The whole variable domain, remainder taken from reference TRBV19 and TRBJ2-6, is DGGITQSPKYLFRKEGQNVTLSCEQNLNHDAMYWYRQDPGQGLRLIYYSQIVNDFQKGDIAEGYSVSREKKESFPLTVTSAQKNPTAFYLCASSIGGAFGANVLTFGAGSRLTVL.

The chain joins TRBV7-2 to TRBJ1-2, with D possibly TRBD1 on 5 matching bases. CDR1 is SGHTA, CDR2 FQGNSA, per germline. The CDR3 runs 14 residues. V was trimmed by 4 bases and J by 3 bases, leaving 12 bases between them. CDR3 amino acids: CASSSYRIDYGYTF. The CDR3 region has the DNA TGTGCCAGCAGCTCATACAGGATCGACTATGGCTACACCTTC.

V gene TRBV18 combines with J gene TRBJ1-3; D may be TRBD1 (5 bases). There are 16 residues in the CDR3. The germline V gene has CDR1 KGHSH and CDR2 LQKENI. Trimming removed 3 bases at V and 4 bases at J, with 16 bases between. CDR3 DNA sequence: TGTGCCAGCTCACCTATACAGGCCGCGGACGGAAACACCATATATTTT. This codes for CASSPIQAADGNTIYF. The full variable domain, its missing parts supplied by reference TRBV18 and TRBJ1-3, is NAGVMQNPRHLVRRRGQEARLRCSPMKGHSHVYWYRQLPEEGLKFMVYLQKENIIDESGMPKERFSAEFPKEGPSILRIQQVVRGDSAAYFCASSPIQAADGNTIYFGEGSWLTVV.

The chain has TRBV5-6 and TRBJ2-1; TRBD2 matches 12 bases. The CDR3 runs 15 residues. V lost 3 bases, J lost 10 bases, and 8 bases stayed unmatched. The V gene's germline CDR1 is SGHDT and CDR2 YYEEEE. CDR3: CASSYASGGAWEQFF. In DNA form, the CDR3 reads TGTGCCAGCAGCTACGCTAGCGGGGGGGCTTGGGAGCAGTTCTTC.

There are a few counts of this clonotype. This rearrangement joins TRBV6-5 to TRBJ1-4; D might be TRBD1 (6 bases). From germline, CDR1 is MNHEY and CDR2 SVGAGI. The CDR3 consists of 15 residues. The V end lost 0 bases, the J end lost 8 bases, and 13 bases lay between the germline ends. The chain's CDR3 is CASSYSWGAGEKLFF. In DNA, the CDR3 is TGTGCCAGCAGTTACTCATGGGGGGCTGGCGAAAAACTGTTTTTT.

This clonotype occurred a few times. V usage is TRBV4-1 and J usage is TRBJ1-5; unclear D gene. The V end was cut by 1 base, the J end by 4 bases, with 8 bases between. The germline gives CDR1 MGHRA, CDR2 YSYEKL. This CDR3 contains 14 residues. CDR3 DNA: TGCGCCAGCAGCCAAGGATTACAGAATCAGCCCCAGCATTTT. This encodes CASSQGLQNQPQHF.

This clonotype was counted only a few times. This sequence joins TRBV2 and TRBJ2-3; no reliable D call. V gave up 4 bases and J gave up 3 bases, with 14 bases separating them. This CDR3 is built from 15 residues. CDR1 and CDR2 (germline): SNHLY, FYNNEI. The CDR3 DNA sequence: TGTGCCAGCAGTGGGCCCGACCCGAGAACAGATACGCAGTATTTT. Protein product: CASSGPDPRTDTQYF.

The chain carries TRBV18 and TRBJ2-7; 9 bases align to TRBD1. V shed 6 bases and J 0 bases; nucleotides not matched to a gene: 12. This CDR3 comprises 17 residues. The germline gives CDR1 KGHSH, CDR2 LQKENI. CDR3 sequence: CASSRIPGTGLSYEQYF. The CDR3 bases are TGTGCCAGCTCTCGAATCCCCGGGACAGGGCTCTCCTACGAGCAGTACTTC. The variable domain in full, completed from reference TRBV18 and TRBJ2-7, reads NAGVMQNPRHLVRRRGQEARLRCSPMKGHSHVYWYRQLPEEGLKFMVYLQKENIIDESGMPKERFSAEFPKEGPSILRIQQVVRGDSAAYFCASSRIPGTGLSYEQYFGPGTRLTVT.

The V gene is TRBV7-9, the J gene TRBJ2-2, with TRBD1 matching 9 bases. Germline V gene lookup returns CDR1 SEHNR and CDR2 FQNEAQ (reference sequence). The V and J ends lost 5 bases and 2 bases, in that order; junction bases with no gene match: 15. The CDR3 spans 19 residues. The CDR3 DNA follows: TGTGCCAGCAGCGACTCCGGTCGGACAGGGGCGATTAACACCGGGGAGCTGTTTTTT. Amino acids: CASSDSGRTGAINTGELFF.

V is TRBV6-5 and J is TRBJ2-7; D tentatively fits TRBD1 or TRBD2 (5 bases each). V was pared by 5 bases and J by 1 base, with 15 bases between. The germline V gene has CDR1 MNHEY and CDR2 SVGAGI. This CDR3 contains 15 residues. The CDR3 loop is CASSVTGRQSYEQYF. The CDR3 DNA follows: TGTGCCAGCAGTGTCACGGGACGCCAGTCCTACGAGCAGTACTTC.

This clonotype appeared a few times. V gene TRBV7-2 combines with J gene TRBJ1-3; D uncertain. The germline CDR1 and CDR2 sequences are SGHTA and FQGNSA. Trimming took 0 bases from V and 2 from J, leaving 11 bases between them. The CDR3 sequence is 16 residues long. CDR3 coding DNA: TGTGCCAGCAGCTTAGCTGGGGTAGGAACTGGAAACACCATATATTTT. This codes for CASSLAGVGTGNTIYF.

CDR3: CASSFWTLTTSNTEAFF. The CDR3 bases are TGTGCCAGCAGTTTCTGGACACTAACAACCTCGAACACTGAAGCTTTCTTT. The genes are TRBV12-3 or TRBV12-4 and TRBJ1-1, with D tentatively TRBD1 (5 bases). V was cut by 3 bases and J by 1 base, with 18 bases left in between. The CDR3 has 17 amino acids.

This chain joins TRBV9 and TRBJ1-4, with D possibly TRBD1 on 6 matching bases. Trimming took off 2 bases at V and 4 bases at J, with 9 bases between the two ends. Per germline, CDR1 SGDLS and CDR2 YYNGEE. There are 14 residues in the CDR3. The DNA for the CDR3 is TGTGCCAGCAGCGTCAGGGGAAATAATGAAAAACTGTTTTTT. Its translation: CASSVRGNNEKLFF.